This TCR beta chain was found in a study of T-cell reconstitution after alpha-beta-depleted transplantation in children. Study observations and caveats: Reports say that about two months after transplant, the alpha-beta T cells came out of several hundred graft clones that had expanded.

This clonotype has just a few counts. Its cognate antigen is unknown. The CDR3 spans 15 residues. V was cut by 5 bases and J by 3 bases, with 12 bases left in between. Germline CDR1 KGHDR, CDR2 SFDVKD. Preparation of the TCRbeta library involved a method that used unique molecular identifiers. TCRdb re-analysed the PCR reads in MiXCR, keeping a single row per CDR3 protein. The repertoire holds hundreds of thousands of distinct CDR3 sequences, with 13% as singletons. The sequencing here drew on PBMCs, mostly from graft donor cells, taken 360 days after TCRalphabeta/CD19-depleted stem cell transplant. This receptor was identified in a male patient under 18 who had a stem cell transplant for acute myeloid leukemia, so the T cells may come from the graft donor. V and J are TRBV24-1 and TRBJ2-2, with a weak D call TRBD1 (6 bases). The CDR3 bases are TGTGCCACCAGTGGTACGGACAGACACACCGGGGAGCTGTTTTTT. As protein: CATSGTDRHTGELFF.